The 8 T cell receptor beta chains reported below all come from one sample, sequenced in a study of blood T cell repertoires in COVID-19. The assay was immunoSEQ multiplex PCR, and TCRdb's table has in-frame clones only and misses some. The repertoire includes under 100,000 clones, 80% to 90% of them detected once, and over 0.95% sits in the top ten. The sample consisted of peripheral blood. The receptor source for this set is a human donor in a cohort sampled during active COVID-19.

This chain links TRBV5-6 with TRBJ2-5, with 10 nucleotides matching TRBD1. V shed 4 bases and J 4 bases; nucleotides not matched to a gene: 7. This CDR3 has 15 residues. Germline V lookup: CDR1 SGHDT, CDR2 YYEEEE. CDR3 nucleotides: TGTGCCAGCAGCCTGACAGGGGGCTGGGGAGAGACCCAGTACTTC. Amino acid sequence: CASSLTGGWGETQYF.

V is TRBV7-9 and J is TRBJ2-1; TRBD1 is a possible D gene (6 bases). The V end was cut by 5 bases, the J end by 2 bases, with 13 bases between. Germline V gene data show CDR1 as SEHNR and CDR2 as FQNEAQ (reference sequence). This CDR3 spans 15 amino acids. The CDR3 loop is CASSPSWTAYNEQFF. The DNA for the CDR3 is TGTGCCAGCAGCCCCTCGTGGACAGCCTACAATGAGCAGTTCTTC.

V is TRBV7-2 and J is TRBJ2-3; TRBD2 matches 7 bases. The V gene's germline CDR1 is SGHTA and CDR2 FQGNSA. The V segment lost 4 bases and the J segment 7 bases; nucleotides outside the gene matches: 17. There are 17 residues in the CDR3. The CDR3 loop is CASSSPGMVGGLNTQYF. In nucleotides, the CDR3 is TGTGCCAGCAGCTCCCCTGGTATGGTGGGAGGGTTAAATACGCAGTATTTT. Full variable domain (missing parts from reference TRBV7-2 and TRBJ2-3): GAGVSQSPSNKVTEKGKDVELRCDPISGHTALYWYRQSLGQGLEFLIYFQGNSAPDKSGLPSDRFSAERTGGSVSTLTIQRTQQEDSAVYLCASSSPGMVGGLNTQYFGPGTRLTVL.

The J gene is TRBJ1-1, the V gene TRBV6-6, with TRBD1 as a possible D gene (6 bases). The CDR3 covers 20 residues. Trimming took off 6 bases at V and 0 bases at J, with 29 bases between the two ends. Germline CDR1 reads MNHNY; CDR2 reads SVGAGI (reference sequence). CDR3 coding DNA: TGTGCCAGCAGCGGCAGAGCAGGGGCCAGAACGATAGGCATGAACACTGAAGCTTTCTTT. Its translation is CASSGRAGARTIGMNTEAFF.

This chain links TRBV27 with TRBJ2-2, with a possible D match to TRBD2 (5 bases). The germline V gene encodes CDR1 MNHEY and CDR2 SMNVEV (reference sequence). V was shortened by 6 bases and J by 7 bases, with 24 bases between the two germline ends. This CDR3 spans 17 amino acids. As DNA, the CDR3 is TGTGCCAGCAGCTCGTACAGCGTGGGAGCGATGGGCGGGGAGCTGTTTTTT. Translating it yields CASSSYSVGAMGGELFF.

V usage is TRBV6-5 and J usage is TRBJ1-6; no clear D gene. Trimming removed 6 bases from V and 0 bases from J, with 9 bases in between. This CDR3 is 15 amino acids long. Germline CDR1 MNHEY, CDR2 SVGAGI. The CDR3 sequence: CASSPGSSYNSPLHF. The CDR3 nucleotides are TGTGCCAGCAGCCCAGGAAGCTCCTATAATTCACCCCTCCACTTT.

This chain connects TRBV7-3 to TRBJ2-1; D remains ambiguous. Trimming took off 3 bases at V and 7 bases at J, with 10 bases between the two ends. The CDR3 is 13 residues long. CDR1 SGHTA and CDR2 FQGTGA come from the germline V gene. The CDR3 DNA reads TGTGCCAGCAGCTTCGCTACCCGGAATGAGCAGTTCTTC. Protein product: CASSFATRNEQFF.

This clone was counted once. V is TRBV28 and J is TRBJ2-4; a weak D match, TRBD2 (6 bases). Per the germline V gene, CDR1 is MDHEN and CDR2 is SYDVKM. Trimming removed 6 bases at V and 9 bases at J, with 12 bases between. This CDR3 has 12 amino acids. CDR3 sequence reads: CASRGTGGIQYF. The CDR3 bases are TGTGCCAGCAGGGGGACCGGGGGCATTCAGTACTTC.